This record concerns one T cell receptor (beta chain) sequence. The entry originates in a study of shared clonotypes between healthy human individuals. Researchers partitioned CD4+ cells into CD45RA+ naive and CD45RA-negative memory subsets. The germline V gene has CDR1 SGHRS and CDR2 YFSETQ. The CDR3 is 15 residues long. Trimming shortened V by 0 bases and J by 1 base, and 9 bases separated the two germline ends. Assay used: immunoSEQ multiplex PCR; TCRdb lists only in-frame clones, some missing. The sample shows roughly 2.4 million clones, roughly 95% of them seen only once. The chain links TRBV5-1 to TRBJ2-3; unclear D gene. The sample comprised naive CD4+ T cells sorted from blood. Subset here: CD45RA+ positively selected. The receptor comes from a man between 18 and 35 years old in good health. The chain's CDR3 is CASSLDEWGTDTQYF. CDR3 DNA sequence: TGCGCCAGCAGCTTGGACGAATGGGGCACAGATACGCAGTATTTT.